A selection of T cell receptor beta chains follows, all from one sample in a study of T cells in Graves' hyperthyroidism and ophthalmopathy. TCRdb reprocessed the multiplex PCR reads with MiXCR, giving one entry per CDR3 protein. The sample consists of approximately 610,000 distinct CDR3 sequences, 14% to 15% of them appearing once. The material sequenced was blood. The receptors come from a woman aged 40 to 50 with Graves' ophthalmopathy. Each CDR3 is given with its conserved first and last residue.

J gene	V gene	CDR3 length	CDR3 protein
TRBJ1-1	TRBV6-1	11	CASVGKGEAFF
TRBJ2-6	TRBV6-2/TRBV6-3	18	CASSCTTQGPSGANVLNF
TRBJ2-3	TRBV27	15	CASSSRVAGTDTQYF
TRBJ2-2	TRBV27	18	CASSLFLGLAGDGGELFF
TRBJ2-7	TRBV29-1	13	CSVDSDGAYEQYF
TRBJ2-3	TRBV9	14	CASSVATSTDTQYF
TRBJ1-5	TRBV7-2	13	CASSFIPGQPQHF
TRBJ1-3	TRBV10-3	16	CGSSLGQGSFGNTIYF
TRBJ2-5	TRBV12-3/TRBV12-4	13	CASGQGALVTQYF
TRBJ1-6	TRBV27	15	CASSPLPSANSPLHF
TRBJ1-1	TRBV5-8	15	CASPLRGHLNTEAFF
TRBJ1-2	TRBV10-3	14	CAISDDREAYGYTF
TRBJ2-7	TRBV28	15	CASSLRGSRGYEQYF
TRBJ1-2	TRBV3-1	17	CASSRTQKTGVKYGYTF
TRBJ2-2	TRBV19	15	CASSDRTGYTGELFF
TRBJ1-5	TRBV6-5	14	CASMFRESNQPQHF
TRBJ2-7	TRBV28	11	CASSFGAQGYF
TRBJ1-2	TRBV4-2	15	CASSPGTEGGNGYTF
TRBJ1-1	TRBV28	14	CASSPGGLAAEAFF
TRBJ1-2	TRBV15	15	CATSVGTGGNYGYTF
TRBJ2-5	TRBV27	16	CASSSPGTDVQETQYF
TRBJ2-7	TRBV12-3/TRBV12-4	15	CASSKRQAPAYEQYF
TRBJ2-5	TRBV6-5	15	CASSYSEQGGETQYF
TRBJ2-6	TRBV11-3	15	CASSLGPAGANVLTF
TRBJ1-5	TRBV6-1	13	CASSGHRGQPQHF
TRBJ1-2	TRBV6-1	14	CASDPGQETYGYTF
TRBJ1-3	TRBV11-3	13	CASSWTAGNTIYF
TRBJ1-5	TRBV6-2/TRBV6-3	16	CASSYSMPALNQPQHF
TRBJ2-7	TRBV10-3	13	CAISELQGYEQYF
TRBJ2-7	TRBV7-2	16	CASSSRAGTSDHEQYF
TRBJ2-2	TRBV7-6	15	CASSLEGRGTGELFF
TRBJ2-7	TRBV28	15	CASSQLGGADYEQYF
TRBJ1-1	TRBV6-1	17	CASREMEGGYRSTEAFF
TRBJ1-5	TRBV28	12	CASSLARGPQHF
TRBJ2-4	TRBV2	17	CASRGGYRGPAKNIQYF
TRBJ1-5	TRBV11-2	13	CASSLASGQPQHF
TRBJ1-2	TRBV29-1	13	CSVDSPGNYGYTF
TRBJ1-1	TRBV6-5	14	CASRQGQGITEAFF
TRBJ2-4	TRBV15	20	CATGRDIRTSGALAKNIQYF
TRBJ1-1	TRBV15	17	CATSRESWGDMNTEAFF
TRBJ1-1	TRBV19	15	CASSDPQGGKTEAFF
TRBJ2-7	TRBV28	12	CASSLRVREQYF
TRBJ2-7	TRBV4-1	15	CASSQPGQGAYEQYF
TRBJ2-7	TRBV6-5	17	CASSYSSLSTGSYEQYF
TRBJ2-7	TRBV5-1	13	CASSWGTRYEQYF
TRBJ1-2	TRBV6-1	12	CASSDGMRGYTF